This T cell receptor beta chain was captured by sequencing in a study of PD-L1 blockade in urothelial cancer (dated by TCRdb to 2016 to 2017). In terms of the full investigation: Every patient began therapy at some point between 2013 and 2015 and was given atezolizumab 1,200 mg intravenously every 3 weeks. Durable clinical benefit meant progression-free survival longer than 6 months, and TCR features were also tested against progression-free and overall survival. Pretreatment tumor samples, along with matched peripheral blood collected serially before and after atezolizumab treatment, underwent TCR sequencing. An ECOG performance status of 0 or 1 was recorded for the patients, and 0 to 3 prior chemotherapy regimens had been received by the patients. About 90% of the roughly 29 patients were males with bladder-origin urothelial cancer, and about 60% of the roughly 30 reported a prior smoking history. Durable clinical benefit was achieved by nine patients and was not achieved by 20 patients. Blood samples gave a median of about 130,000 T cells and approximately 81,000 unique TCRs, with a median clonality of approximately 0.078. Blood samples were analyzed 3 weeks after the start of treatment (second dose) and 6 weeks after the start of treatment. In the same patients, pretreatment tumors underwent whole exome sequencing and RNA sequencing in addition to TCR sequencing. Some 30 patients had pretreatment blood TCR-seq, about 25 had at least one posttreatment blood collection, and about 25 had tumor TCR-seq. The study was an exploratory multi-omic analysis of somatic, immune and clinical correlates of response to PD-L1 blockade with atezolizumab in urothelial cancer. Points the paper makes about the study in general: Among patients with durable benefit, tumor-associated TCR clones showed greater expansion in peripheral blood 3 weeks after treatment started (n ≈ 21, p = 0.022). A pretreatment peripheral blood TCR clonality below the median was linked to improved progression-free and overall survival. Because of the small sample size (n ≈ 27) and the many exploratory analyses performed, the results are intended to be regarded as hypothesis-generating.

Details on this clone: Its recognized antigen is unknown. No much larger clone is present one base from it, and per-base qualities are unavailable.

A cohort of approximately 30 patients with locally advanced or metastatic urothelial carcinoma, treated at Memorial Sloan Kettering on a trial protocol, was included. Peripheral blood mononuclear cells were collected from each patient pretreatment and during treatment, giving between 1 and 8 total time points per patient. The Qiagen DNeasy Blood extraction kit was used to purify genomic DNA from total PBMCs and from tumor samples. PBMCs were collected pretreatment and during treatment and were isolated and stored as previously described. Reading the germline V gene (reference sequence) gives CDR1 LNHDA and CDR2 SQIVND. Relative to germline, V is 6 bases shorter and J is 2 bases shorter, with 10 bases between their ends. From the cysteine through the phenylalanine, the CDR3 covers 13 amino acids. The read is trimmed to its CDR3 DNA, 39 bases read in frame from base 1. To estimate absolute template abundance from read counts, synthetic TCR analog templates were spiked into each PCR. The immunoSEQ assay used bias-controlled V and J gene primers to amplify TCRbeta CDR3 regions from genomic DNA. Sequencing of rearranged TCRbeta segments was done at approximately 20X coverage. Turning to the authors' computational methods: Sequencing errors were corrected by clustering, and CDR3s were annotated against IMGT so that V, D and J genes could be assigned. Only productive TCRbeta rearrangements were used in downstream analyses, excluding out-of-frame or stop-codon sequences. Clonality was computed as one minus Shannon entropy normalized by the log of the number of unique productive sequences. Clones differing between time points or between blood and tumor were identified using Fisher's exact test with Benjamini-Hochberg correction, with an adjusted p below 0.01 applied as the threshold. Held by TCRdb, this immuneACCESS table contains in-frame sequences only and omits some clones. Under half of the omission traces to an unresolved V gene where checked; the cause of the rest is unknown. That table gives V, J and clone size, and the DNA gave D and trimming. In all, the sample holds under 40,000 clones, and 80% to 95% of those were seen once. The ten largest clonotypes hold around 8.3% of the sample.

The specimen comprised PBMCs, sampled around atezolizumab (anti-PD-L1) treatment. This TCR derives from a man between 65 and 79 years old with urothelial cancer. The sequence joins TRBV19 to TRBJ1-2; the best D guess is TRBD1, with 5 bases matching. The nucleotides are TGTGCCAGTAGCCACAGGAAAAACTATGGCTACACCTTC. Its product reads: CASSHRKNYGYTF.